This TCR beta chain was obtained from a study of vaccination effects on CD4 cells after COVID-19. Note on this clone: Its antigen is not known.

Using immunoSEQ multiplex PCR, the repertoire was profiled, and TCRdb retains in-frame clones only, with some absent. Among about 37,000 clones listed, about three fifths were seen once. Pools of viral peptides were used by the ViraFEST assay to expand antigen-specific CD4+ T cells ahead of sequencing. Culture lasted 10 days before CD4+ T cell isolation. Nucleocapsid antibodies were negative in the vaccine recipients, who had never had SARS-CoV-2 infection. Sequencing was performed on CD4+ T cells from PBMCs cultured with HCoV-OC43 spike peptides, taken before COVID-19 vaccination. The subset was: HCoV-OC43 spike overlapping peptide pool stimulation. The receptor was derived from a human donor who received a COVID-19 vaccine.

The CDR3 DNA follows: TGTGCCTGGAGTGTACGGTTCCAAGAGACCCAGTACTTC. Translated, it gives CAWSVRFQETQYF. The V call is TRBV30, the J call TRBJ2-5; no definite D call. Between the trimmed V and J ends, which lost 0 bases and 1 base, there was a span of 6 bases. The CDR3 is 13 amino acids. Germline V gene data show CDR1 as GTSNPN and CDR2 as SVGIG (reference sequence).